The 11 T cell receptor beta chains in this list originate from one sample, sequenced in a study of blood T cell repertoires in COVID-19. TCRdb keeps only in-frame clones here, not all; method: immunoSEQ multiplex PCR. This table holds 250,000 or so clones, about 90% found once. The sample comprised PBMCs or T cells enriched from blood (not recorded which). The receptors shown here come from a man between 50 and 59 years old who had been exposed to COVID-19.

The V and J genes are TRBV18 and TRBJ2-7; 15 bases map to TRBD2. The V segment lost 2 bases and the J segment 0 bases; nucleotides outside the gene matches: 11. Germline loops: CDR1 KGHSH, CDR2 LQKENI. The length of the CDR3 is 20 residues. The CDR3 here is CASSPVGLAGGYPSSYEQYV. Written as DNA, the CDR3 is TGTGCCAGCTCACCAGTGGGACTAGCGGGAGGATACCCGAGCTCCTACGAGCAGTACGTC.

The rearrangement links TRBV20-1 to TRBJ1-6; possibly TRBD1 for D (5 bases). The CDR3 is 13 residues long. Germline CDR1 reads DFQATT; CDR2 reads SNEGSKA (reference sequence). With 3 bases removed from V and 7 bases from J, the gap between germline ends came to 10 bases. The DNA for the CDR3 is TGCAGTGCTAGTCGGGGGAGGAATTCACCCCTCCACTTT. This sequence encodes CSASRGRNSPLHF.

The chain joins TRBV7-9 to TRBJ2-7; the D gene is possibly TRBD2 (6 bases). Germline lookup yields CDR1 SEHNR and CDR2 FQNEAQ (reference sequence). The V and J ends lost 4 bases and 1 base respectively, with 11 bases between them. This CDR3 is 14 amino acids long. CDR3 amino acids: CASSWTGGSYEQYF. The CDR3 DNA follows: TGTGCCAGCAGCTGGACCGGGGGATCCTACGAGCAGTACTTC. Filled out from reference TRBV7-9 and TRBJ2-7, the complete variable domain reads DTGVSQNPRHKITKRGQNVTFRCDPISEHNRLYWYRQTLGQGPEFLTYFQNEAQLEKSRLLSDRFSAERPKGSFSTLEIQRTEQGDSAMYLCASSWTGGSYEQYFGPGTRLTVT.

This clone has more than one count but fewer than ten. This rearrangement joins TRBV5-6 to TRBJ1-6, with TRBD1 as a possible D gene (5 bases). CDR1 is SGHDT, CDR2 YYEEEE, per germline. The germline V and J ends were trimmed by 1 base and 4 bases, with 12 bases remaining between them. This CDR3 contains 16 residues. The CDR3 coding sequence is TGTGCCAGCAGCTTGAAGACACAGGTGTATAATTCACCCCTCCACTTT. Its translation: CASSLKTQVYNSPLHF.

This clone was seen ten or more times. The chain carries TRBV5-1 and TRBJ1-1; 8 nucleotides align to TRBD1. With 2 bases clipped from V and 6 bases from J, the junction kept 9 bases outside the gene matches. The germline V gene encodes CDR1 SGHRS and CDR2 YFSETQ. The CDR3 covers 15 residues. The CDR3 region is CASSLMDRVISEAFF. For the CDR3, the DNA is TGCGCCAGCAGCTTAATGGACAGGGTAATTTCTGAAGCTTTCTTT.

The chain recombines TRBV3-1 (or the pseudogene TRBV3-2) with TRBJ2-5, with 9 bases fitting TRBD1. V lost 4 bases to trimming and J lost 1 base; unmatched junction nucleotides: 4. Germline CDR1 LGHDT, CDR2 YNNKEL (reference sequence). The CDR3 consists of 15 residues. The CDR3 protein is CASSRGTGSQETQYF. The DNA of the CDR3 is TGTGCCAGCAGCCGCGGGACAGGGTCCCAAGAGACCCAGTACTTC.

A single count supports this clone. The chain couples TRBV18 to TRBJ1-2; tentatively, D is TRBD1 (6 bases). The CDR3 runs to 13 residues. Per germline, CDR1 KGHSH and CDR2 LQKENI. Trimming shortened V by 3 bases and J by 5 bases, and 10 bases separated the two germline ends. The CDR3 DNA reads as TGTGCCAGCTCACCGGGGGACAATTATGGCTACACCTTC. Encoded protein: CASSPGDNYGYTF. Based on the CDR3 plus reference TRBV18 and TRBJ1-2, the full variable domain is NAGVMQNPRHLVRRRGQEARLRCSPMKGHSHVYWYRQLPEEGLKFMVYLQKENIIDESGMPKERFSAEFPKEGPSILRIQQVVRGDSAAYFCASSPGDNYGYTFGSGTRLTVV.

The rearrangement joins TRBV5-1 to TRBJ1-1; D gene ambiguous. Germline V gives CDR1 SGHRS, CDR2 YFSETQ. The germline V and J ends were trimmed by 3 bases and 1 base, with 10 bases remaining between them. The CDR3 consists of 14 residues. The CDR3 coding sequence is TGCGCCAGCAGCTACTACAGCGGGAACACTGAAGCTTTCTTT. This translates into CASSYYSGNTEAFF.

The CDR3 here is CASGLGTGNQPQHF. The CDR3 nucleotides read TGTGCTAGTGGTTTGGGGACAGGCAATCAGCCCCAGCATTTT. The chain recombines TRBV12-5 with TRBJ1-5, with D tentatively TRBD1 (6 bases). This CDR3 has 14 residues. Germline CDR1 LGHNT, CDR2 FRNRAP. V was cut by 1 base and J by 2 bases, with 6 bases left in between.

This chain joins TRBV2 and TRBJ2-5; D is unresolved. Germline CDR1 and CDR2: SNHLY and FYNNEI. Trimming left V 3 bases short and J 2 bases short, with 7 bases between. The CDR3 loop spans 13 amino acids. The CDR3 reads CASSDLGQETQYF. CDR3 nucleotide sequence: TGTGCCAGCAGTGACCTCGGGCAAGAGACCCAGTACTTC. The entire variable domain, with the rest obtained from reference TRBV2 and TRBJ2-5, is as follows: EPEVTQTPSHQVTQMGQEVILRCVPISNHLYFYWYRQILGQKVEFLVSFYNNEISEKSEIFDDQFSVERPDGSNFTLKIRSTKLEDSAMYFCASSDLGQETQYFGPGTRLLVL.

In this sample, this clone turned up a few times. The junction departs from germline at one end; a sequencing error may be responsible. The chain is built from TRBV7-7 and TRBJ2-7; 8 bases match TRBD2. Per the germline V gene, CDR1 is SSHAT and CDR2 is FNYEAQ (reference sequence). CDR3 length: 15 residues. The CDR3 reads CASSLAPAGEYEQYF. In nucleotides, the CDR3 is TGTGCTAGCAGCTTAGCACCAGCGGGAGAGTACGAGCAGTACTTC.